The present T cell receptor beta chain was sequenced within a study of T cell changes during pregnancy in multiple sclerosis. Germline lookup yields CDR1 SGHAT and CDR2 FQNNGV. After removal of 4 bases from V and 2 bases from J, the junction contained 6 bases not matched to a gene. CDR3 size: 15 residues. Sequencing was performed with immunoSEQ multiplex PCR; in TCRdb, only in-frame clones are kept and a portion is missing. The profile shows 55,000 to 75,000 clones, around nine tenths of them singletons. J is TRBJ2-3 and V is TRBV11-2, with TRBD2 matching 7 bases. This sample comprised peripheral blood, obtained in the third trimester of pregnancy. This sequence originates from a female donor in good health, enrolled as a control in a pregnancy study. CDR3 loop: CASSSPGGITDTQYF. The DNA of the CDR3 is TGTGCCAGCAGCTCCCCCGGGGGGATCACAGATACGCAGTATTTT. The variable domain in full, with the rest retrieved from reference TRBV11-2 and TRBJ2-3, is EAGVAQSPRYKIIEKRQSVAFWCNPISGHATLYWYQQILGQGPKLLIQFQNNGVVDDSQLPKDRFSAERLKGVDSTLKIQPAKLEDSAVYLCASSSPGGITDTQYFGPGTRLTVL.